This T cell receptor beta chain is from a study of CD8+ T cells in alopecia areata. For this clone: Additional DNA sequences in this sample encode the identical CDR3.

The germline V gene has CDR1 GTSNPN and CDR2 SVGIG (reference sequence). This CDR3 spans 14 amino acids. V was trimmed by 2 bases and J by 1 base, leaving 12 bases between them. Treatment defined: oral pan-JAK inhibitor, 5-10 mg twice daily. As the sequencing template, cDNA was produced by extracting RNA and reverse transcribing it. Repertoires were generated with immunoSEQ multiplex PCR, while TCRdb's copy carries only in-frame clones and drops some. Here the sample spans roughly 110,000 clones, 50% to 75% being singletons. The source of this sequence is a human donor with alopecia areata. The rearrangement links TRBV30 to TRBJ2-7; D remains ambiguous. This material consisted of CD8+ T cells sorted from blood, taken at week 24, from a patient treated with tofacitinib. The CDR3: CAWSIVFMSYEQYF. Here the CDR3 DNA reads TGTGCCTGGAGTATCGTCTTCATGTCCTACGAGCAGTACTTC.